The clone carrying this TCR beta chain was found many times. Its antigen is not known. These data originate in a study of regulatory T cells in long-lasting Graves disease. Study-wide results and limits: More public clonotypes were shared by persistent patients (around 2,500) than by new patients (around 990).

Building the TCR beta libraries relied on iRepertoire HTBI primers, and CDR3 regions underwent Arm-PCR. TCRdb reprocessed the multiplex PCR reads with MiXCR, giving one entry per CDR3 protein. The sample shows fewer than 350,000 distinct CDR3 sequences, about 20% of them seen only once. The V end lost 4 bases, the J end lost 0 bases, and 18 bases lay between the germline ends. The germline V gene encodes CDR1 MNHNS and CDR2 SASEGT. This CDR3 has 17 amino acids. Indicated time point: newly diagnosed GD, antithyroid drugs for less than 3 months. After RNA was extracted from PBMCs, the TCR library was made from it. The peripheral blood volume drawn was 7.5 to 10 milliliters, and it was collected into EDTA tubes.

V and J are TRBV6-1 and TRBJ2-5; D possibly matches TRBD1 or TRBD2 (5 bases each). Material: peripheral blood mononuclear cells (PBMCs), obtained at new diagnosis, from a patient treated with antithyroid drugs. This clonotype was sampled from a female donor with Graves disease. This CDR3 reads CASSGIGTKGYQETQYF. The CDR3 DNA sequence: TGTGCCAGCAGTGGCATAGGGACGAAGGGGTACCAAGAGACCCAGTACTTC.